These T cell receptor beta chains were read from a single sample in a study of shared clonotypes between healthy human individuals. Profiling relied on immunoSEQ multiplex PCR, and the TCRdb table lists in-frame clones only, not all of them. Among about 2,100,000 clones listed, just over 90% were seen once. The sequenced sample was naive CD8+ T cells from PBMCs. Receptor source: a young man in good health. Some clones in this sample may be carry-over from other donors' samples. CDR3s include the opening cysteine and the closing phenylalanine or tryptophan. Size values are once, few and many counts, or a class for expanded clones, and some rows have none.

>-|TRBV11-2|TRBJ2-1
CASSLVGSYNEQFF
>-|TRBV23-1|TRBJ1-1
CASSPPQGDTEAFF
>-|TRBV28|TRBJ2-4
CASSLGDRALAKNIQYF
>-|TRBV27|TRBJ2-5
CASSFQGETQYF
>-|TRBV29-1|TRBJ2-3
CSVDSGSSIDTQYF
>few|TRBV19|TRBJ2-7
CASRASGDYEQYF
>-|TRBV11-2|TRBJ1-5
CASSLVHLDPQHF
>-|TRBV2|TRBJ2-2
CASSELLPNTGELFF
>-|TRBV2|TRBJ1-5
CASSAPQGASNQPQHF
>-|TRBV4-1|TRBJ1-1
CASSPDPGATEAFF
>-|TRBV2|TRBJ2-7
CASRGTETYEQYF
>-|TRBV27|TRBJ2-7
CASRGGGLEQYF
>-|TRBV13|TRBJ2-7
CASSLQASGHRIYEQYF
>-|TRBV5-6|TRBJ2-7
CASSPPGEAGYEQYF
>-|TRBV27|TRBJ2-3
CASSSPGLAGGPGTDTQYF
>once|TRBV5-6|TRBJ2-7
CASSLQGAIREQYF
>-|TRBV6-1|TRBJ2-3
CASSEAWREVEDTDTQYF
>-|TRBV5-8|TRBJ2-2
CASSLYRGNSGELFF
>-|TRBV2|TRBJ2-7
CASSISGRVSHEQYF
>-|TRBV4-1|TRBJ2-7
CASSQGRQGNYEQYF
>-|TRBV2|TRBJ2-2
CASSDGTRTQAGELFF
>-|TRBV2|TRBJ1-3
CASSSPGGDTGNTIYF
>few|TRBV30|TRBJ1-1
CAWSVPRANTEAFF
>-|TRBV29-1|TRBJ2-7
CSAGTGRSYEQYF
>-|TRBV7-6|TRBJ2-1
CASSLLTVLSYNEQFF
>-|TRBV7-9|TRBJ2-1
CASSQTGSYNEQFF
>-|TRBV10-3|TRBJ2-1
CAISETILEQFF
>-|TRBV6-6|TRBJ1-1
CASSLDRGYTEAFF
>-|TRBV5-1|TRBJ2-5
CASRSLGLPQETQYF
>-|TRBV7-3|TRBJ2-6
CASSPLISGANVLTF
>-|TRBV5-1|TRBJ2-7
CASSSGYRELSYEQYF